This entry concerns a single T cell receptor beta chain. Authors' analysis steps: For nucleated cells, counts were estimated from reference gene primer amplification. This table comes from immunoSEQ multiplex PCR, and its TCRdb copy is limited to in-frame clones, with some not included. That table gives V, J and clone size, and the DNA gave D and trimming. The sample holds approximately 230,000 clones, roughly 90% seen once. Looked up from germline, CDR1 is SGHVS and CDR2 is FNYEAQ. The CDR3 has 17 amino acids. V was clipped by 0 bases and J by 2 bases; unmatched bases: 2. The data were taken from a study of blood T cell repertoires in COVID-19. Study overall: From T cells, B-cell-depleted T cells, or PBMCs came the material, which was cDNA or gDNA.

Sequenced sample: peripheral blood. The chain employs TRBV7-6 and TRBJ2-6; 9 bases line up with TRBD1. This receptor was taken from a woman aged 40-49 years who had recovered from COVID-19. CDR3 region: CASSLAGDRAGANVLTF. CDR3 DNA: TGTGCCAGCAGCTTAGCGGGGGACAGGGCTGGGGCCAACGTCCTGACTTTC.